The clone carrying this T cell receptor (beta chain) was observed a few times. Trimming left V 3 bases short and J 7 bases short, with 11 bases between. CDR1 is SGHRS, CDR2 YFSETQ, per germline. The CDR3 length is 13 residues. This specimen belongs to a study of blood T cells in healthy people across ages. A sample-barcoded 5' primer and a J-beta primer mix were used in a second PCR of about 7 to 12 cycles. TCRdb re-derived calls from the 5' RACE reads in MiXCR, one entry per CDR3 protein. The sample contains roughly 730,000 distinct CDR3 sequences, around three fifths of which appear only once. The TCR comes from a middle-aged man in good health. Sample: blood. The chain carries TRBV5-1 and TRBJ2-1; D is uncertain. The CDR3 DNA reads TGCGCCAGCAGCTCGCCCAAAGGGAATGAGCAGTTCTTC. Translated: CASSSPKGNEQFF.